This T cell receptor beta chain was captured in a study (dated by TCRdb to 2016 to 2017). For the wider study: To characterize human CD8+ TCR repertoires that recognize immunodominant viral antigens, the researchers relied on sequence and structural analyses. Results the study describes overall, beyond this receptor: The CD8+ TCR repertoires specific to different immunodominant viral antigens were reported to be highly diverse and distinct from one another.

V is cut back by 6 bases and J by 4 bases, with 9 bases in the junction unmatched. The CDR3 runs 14 residues from the cysteine to the phenylalanine. Of all the DNA, just the CDR3 is kept, 42 bases in frame from base 1. CDR1 and CDR2 (DFQATT, SNEGSKA) derive from the germline V gene (reference sequence). The instrument given in TCRdb is Illumina HiSeq 2500. TCRdb redid the processing of the public reads, applying fastp at Q25 and MiXCR, and retained in-frame beta chains. Duplicate CDR3 protein sequences are folded into a single record with the most common DNA and genes. The sample yields over a hundred distinct CDR3 sequences; about 19% were counted once. Roughly 80% of the sample lies in the top ten. This clonotype counts as large (0.1 to 1%). Its cognate antigen has yet to be identified. The sample holds no much larger clone one base away, and base qualities are not on file.

This receptor was identified in a male donor. Sequencing was done on a sample of CD8+ T cells (not recorded whether cultured). Recombination joined TRBV20-1 with TRBJ2-3, with TRBD1 identical over 8 junction bases. The CDR3 sequence is CSASSGGASDTQYF. The bases read TGCAGTGCCTCCTCAGGGGGCGCTTCAGATACGCAGTATTTT.